Each of the 2 T cell receptor beta chains below was sequenced from the same sample in a study of breast tumors, draining lymph nodes, adjacent tissues. One entry per CDR3 protein results from TCRdb running MiXCR on the multiplex PCR reads. The sample contains about 180,000 distinct CDR3 sequences, 33% of which appear only once. Axillary draining lymph nodes of breast cancer patients supplied the node samples. Sequences were obtained from axillary lymph node tissue. All receptors come from a female donor with breast cancer. Some clones in this sample may be carry-over from other donors' samples.

This clonotype has a handful of counts. This chain links TRBV7-9 with TRBJ1-2, with 7 bases fitting TRBD1. CDR3 length: 14 amino acids. Germline CDR1 reads SEHNR; CDR2 reads FQNEAQ (reference sequence). The V segment lost 1 base and the J segment 12 bases; nucleotides outside the gene matches: 11. CDR3 DNA: TGTGCCAGCAGCTTAGGGGGGACAGCTTCTGGAAACACCTTC. Translation gives CASSLGGTASGNTF.

Concerning this clonotype itself: A much larger clone sits a single nucleotide away, making a read error possible. The final CDR3 position lacks the conserved phenylalanine or tryptophan, pointing to a likely read error. The chain carries TRBV9 and TRBJ1-2; the D is unclear. The germline gives CDR1 SGDLS, CDR2 YYNGEE. This CDR3 contains 14 residues. V dropped 0 bases and J dropped 1 base, with 7 bases sitting between them. The DNA for the CDR3 is TGTGCCAGCAGCGTAGCCTCGGATAACTATGGCTACACCCTC. It translates to CASSVASDNYGYTL.